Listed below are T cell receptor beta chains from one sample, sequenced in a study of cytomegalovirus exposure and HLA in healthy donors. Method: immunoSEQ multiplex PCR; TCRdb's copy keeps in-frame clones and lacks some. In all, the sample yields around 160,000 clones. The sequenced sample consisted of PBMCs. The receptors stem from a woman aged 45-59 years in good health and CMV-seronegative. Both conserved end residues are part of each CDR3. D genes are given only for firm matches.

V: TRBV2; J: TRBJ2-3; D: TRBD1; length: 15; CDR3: CASSEMGQSTDTQYF; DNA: TGTGCCAGCAGTGAAATGGGACAGAGCACAGATACGCAGTATTTT
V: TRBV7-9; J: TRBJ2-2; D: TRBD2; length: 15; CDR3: CASTVAGGNTGELFF; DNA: TGTGCCAGCACGGTAGCGGGGGGAAACACCGGGGAGCTGTTTTTT
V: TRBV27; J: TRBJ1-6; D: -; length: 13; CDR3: CASSLWGVSPLHF; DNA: TGTGCCAGCAGTTTATGGGGGGTCTCACCCCTCCACTTT
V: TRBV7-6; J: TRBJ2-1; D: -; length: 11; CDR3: CASSQNNEQFF; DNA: TGTGCCAGCAGCCAGAACAATGAGCAGTTCTTC
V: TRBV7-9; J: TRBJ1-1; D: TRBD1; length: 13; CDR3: CASSTQGDTEAFF; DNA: TGTGCCAGCAGCACACAGGGGGACACTGAAGCTTTCTTT
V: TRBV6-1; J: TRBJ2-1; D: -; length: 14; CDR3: CASSVQGQYNEQFF; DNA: TGTGCCAGCAGTGTCCAAGGACAGTACAATGAGCAGTTCTTC
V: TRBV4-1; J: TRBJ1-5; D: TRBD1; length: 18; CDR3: CASTLSASTGGINQPQHF; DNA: TGCGCCAGCACCCTTTCGGCATCGACAGGGGGGATCAATCAGCCCCAGCATTTT
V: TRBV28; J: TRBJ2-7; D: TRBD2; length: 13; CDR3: CAGASGASYEQYF; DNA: TGTGCCGGAGCTAGCGGGGCCTCCTACGAGCAGTACTTC
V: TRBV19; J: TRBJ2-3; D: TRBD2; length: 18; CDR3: CASSIDIEGSGRSDTQYF; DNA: TGTGCCAGTAGTATAGATATTGAGGGTAGCGGGAGGTCAGATACGCAGTATTTT
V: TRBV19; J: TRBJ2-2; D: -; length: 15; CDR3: CASSVGATNTGELFF; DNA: TGTGCCAGTAGTGTAGGGGCAACGAACACCGGGGAGCTGTTTTTT
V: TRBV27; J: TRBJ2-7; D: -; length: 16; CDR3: CASSSTGGTGWGEQYF; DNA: TGTGCCAGCAGCTCGACAGGAGGTACGGGCTGGGGCGAGCAGTACTTC
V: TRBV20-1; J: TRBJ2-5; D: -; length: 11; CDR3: CSARGQETQYF; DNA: TGCAGTGCTAGGGGCCAGGAGACCCAGTACTTC
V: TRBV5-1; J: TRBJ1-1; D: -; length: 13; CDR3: CASTVAPDTEAFF; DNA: TGCGCCAGCACGGTCGCGCCCGACACTGAAGCTTTCTTT
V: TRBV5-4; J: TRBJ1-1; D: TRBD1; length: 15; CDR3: CASSPGQIMNTEAFF; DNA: TGTGCCAGCAGTCCGGGACAGATCATGAACACTGAAGCTTTCTTT
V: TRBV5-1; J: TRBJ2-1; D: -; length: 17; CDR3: CASSLRTGSRGYNEQFF; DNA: TGCGCCAGCAGCTTGCGTACAGGGTCGAGAGGATACAATGAGCAGTTCTTC
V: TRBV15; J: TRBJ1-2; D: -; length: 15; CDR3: CATSRVLGTTQGYTF; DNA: TGTGCCACCAGCAGAGTGCTCGGGACAACACAAGGCTACACCTTC
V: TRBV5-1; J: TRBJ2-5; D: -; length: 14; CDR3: CASSLAWGAETQYF; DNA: TGCGCCAGCAGCTTGGCGTGGGGCGCAGAGACCCAGTACTTC
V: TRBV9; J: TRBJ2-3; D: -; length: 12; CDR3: CASSALTDTQYF; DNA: TGTGCCAGCAGCGCTTTAACAGATACGCAGTATTTT
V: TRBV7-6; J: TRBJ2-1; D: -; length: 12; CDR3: CASSLVLTAQFF; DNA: TGTGCCAGCAGCTTAGTATTGACTGCGCAGTTCTTC
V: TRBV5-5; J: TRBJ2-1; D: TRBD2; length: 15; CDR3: CASSYRAGGRDEQFF; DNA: TGTGCCAGCAGCTATCGAGCGGGAGGGCGCGATGAGCAGTTCTTC
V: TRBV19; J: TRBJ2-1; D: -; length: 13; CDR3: CASTRPPGAEQFF; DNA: TGTGCCAGTACACGCCCACCGGGAGCCGAGCAGTTCTTC
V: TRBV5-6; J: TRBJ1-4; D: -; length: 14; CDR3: CASSLLATNEKLFF; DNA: TGTGCCAGCAGCTTACTAGCAACTAATGAAAAACTGTTTTTT
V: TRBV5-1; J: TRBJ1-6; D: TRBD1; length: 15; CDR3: CASSKEDRSRSPLHF; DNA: TGCGCCAGCAGCAAAGAGGACAGGTCCCGTTCACCCCTCCACTTT
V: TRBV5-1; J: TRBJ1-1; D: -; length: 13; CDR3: CASSLDRGTEAFF; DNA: TGCGCCAGCAGCTTGGATAGGGGAACTGAAGCTTTCTTT
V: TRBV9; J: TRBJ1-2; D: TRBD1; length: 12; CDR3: CASTPGQGTYTF; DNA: TGTGCCAGCACCCCGGGACAGGGAACCTACACCTTC
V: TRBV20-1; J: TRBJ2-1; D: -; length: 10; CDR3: CSAPNNEQFF; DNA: TGCAGTGCTCCTAACAATGAGCAGTTCTTC
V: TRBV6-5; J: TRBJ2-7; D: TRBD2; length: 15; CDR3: CASTQRGTRGHEQYF; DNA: TGTGCCAGCACCCAACGCGGGACTAGAGGTCACGAGCAGTACTTC
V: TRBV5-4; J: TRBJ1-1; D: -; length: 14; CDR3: CASSDKSTNTEAFF; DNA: TGTGCCAGCAGTGACAAATCAACGAACACTGAAGCTTTCTTT
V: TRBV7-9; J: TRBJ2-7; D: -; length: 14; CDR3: CASSPWDKSYEQYF; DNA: TGTGCCAGCAGCCCCTGGGACAAATCCTACGAGCAGTACTTC
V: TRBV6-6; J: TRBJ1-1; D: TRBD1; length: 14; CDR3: CASSIGQGSTEAFF; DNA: TGTGCCAGCAGCATTGGACAGGGGAGCACTGAAGCTTTCTTT
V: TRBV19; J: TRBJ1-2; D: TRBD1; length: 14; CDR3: CASSTDRVPYGYTF; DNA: TGTGCCAGTAGTACGGACAGGGTCCCCTATGGCTACACCTTC
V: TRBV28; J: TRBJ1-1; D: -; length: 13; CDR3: CASSLSVNTEAFF; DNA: TGTGCCAGCAGTTTGTCAGTGAACACTGAAGCTTTCTTT
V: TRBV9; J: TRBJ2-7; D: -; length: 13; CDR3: CASSGQGSYEQYF; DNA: TGTGCCAGCTCGGGCCAGGGGAGCTACGAGCAGTACTTC
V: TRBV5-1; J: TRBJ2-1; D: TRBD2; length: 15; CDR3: CASSTGTSGYNEQFF; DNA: TGCGCCAGCAGCACCGGGACTAGCGGCTATAATGAGCAGTTCTTC
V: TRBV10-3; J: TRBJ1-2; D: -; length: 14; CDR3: CAISETRGGNGYTF; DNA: TGTGCCATCAGTGAAACCCGGGGAGGGAACGGCTACACCTTC
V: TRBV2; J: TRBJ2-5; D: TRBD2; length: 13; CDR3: CASRTWGGETQYF; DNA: TGTGCCAGCAGGACTTGGGGGGGAGAGACCCAGTACTTC
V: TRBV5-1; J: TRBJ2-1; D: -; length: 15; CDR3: CASSPRGGAFYEQFF; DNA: TGCGCCAGCAGCCCAAGGGGGGGGGCCTTCTATGAGCAGTTCTTC
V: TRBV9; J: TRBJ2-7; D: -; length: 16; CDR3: CASSAAGITIRSEQYF; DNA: TGTGCCAGCAGCGCAGCCGGGATCACAATAAGGAGCGAGCAGTACTTC
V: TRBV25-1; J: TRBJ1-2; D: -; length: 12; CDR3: CASSPSGYGYTF; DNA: TGTGCCAGCAGTCCTTCGGGATACGGCTACACCTTC
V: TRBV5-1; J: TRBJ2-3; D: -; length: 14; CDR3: CASSPGGGEDTQYF; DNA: TGCGCCAGCAGCCCCGGAGGTGGGGAAGATACGCAGTATTTT
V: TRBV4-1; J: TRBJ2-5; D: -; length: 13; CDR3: CASSFQYQETQYF; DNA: TGCGCCAGCAGCTTCCAGTACCAAGAGACCCAGTACTTC
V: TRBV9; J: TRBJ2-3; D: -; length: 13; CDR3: CASSVVVSDTQYF; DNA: TGTGCCAGCAGCGTAGTAGTGTCAGATACGCAGTATTTT
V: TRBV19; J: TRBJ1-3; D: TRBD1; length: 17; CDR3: CASSILRTGHSGNTIYF; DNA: TGTGCCAGTAGTATATTAAGGACAGGGCACTCTGGAAACACCATATATTTT
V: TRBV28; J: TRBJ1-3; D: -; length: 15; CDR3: CASSSTSFSGNTIYF; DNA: TGTGCCAGCAGTTCAACAAGTTTCTCTGGAAACACCATATATTTT
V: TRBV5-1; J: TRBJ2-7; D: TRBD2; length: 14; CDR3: CASSLVAGSYEQYF; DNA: TGCGCCAGCAGCTTGGTAGCGGGTTCGTACGAGCAGTACTTC